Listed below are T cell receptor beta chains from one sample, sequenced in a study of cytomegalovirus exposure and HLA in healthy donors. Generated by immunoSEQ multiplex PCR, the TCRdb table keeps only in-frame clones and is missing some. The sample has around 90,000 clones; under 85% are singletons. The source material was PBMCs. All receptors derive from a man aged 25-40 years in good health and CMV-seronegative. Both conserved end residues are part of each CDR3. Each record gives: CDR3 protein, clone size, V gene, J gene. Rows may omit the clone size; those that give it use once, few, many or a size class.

CASSLGLAGGGQYF	once	TRBV7-9	TRBJ2-7
CASSPTFGGWGATNEKLFF	-	TRBV7-7	TRBJ1-4
CASSGLRTGIVDEQYF	-	TRBV5-1	TRBJ2-7
CASSFHQRASAAGNTIYF	few	TRBV28	TRBJ1-3
CASSLSAAGMTGANVLTF	-	TRBV7-9	TRBJ2-6
CASSFGQANGYTF	-	TRBV7-6	TRBJ1-2
CASSGLAGGRGDEQYF	-	TRBV5-6	TRBJ2-7
CASSFYVERLSANTGELFF	-	TRBV5-4	TRBJ2-2
CASSSRNTGAYGYTF	-	TRBV5-1	TRBJ1-2
CASRAGGTDTQYF	-	TRBV25-1	TRBJ2-3
CASSQEDNPSYEQYF	-	TRBV4-1	TRBJ2-7
CASSPTSGGKNIQYF	-	TRBV7-8	TRBJ2-4
CASSLRRPGTEAFF	-	TRBV7-2	TRBJ1-1
CASSLVQGPTEAFF	-	TRBV13	TRBJ1-1
CASSKRLISVGPRGTEAFF	-	TRBV7-6	TRBJ1-1
CASSFGSGGCSGYTF	-	TRBV12-1	TRBJ1-2
CSGTGKTTGELFF	-	TRBV29-1	TRBJ2-2
CASRNPGQRIETQYF	-	TRBV7-8	TRBJ2-5
CASSPTDRASGNTIYF	-	TRBV5-1	TRBJ1-3
CASSRTDPLATNEKLFF	-	TRBV19	TRBJ1-4
CASTGTGLNYGYTF	-	TRBV2	TRBJ1-2
CASKEVSGANVLTF	-	TRBV28	TRBJ2-6
CAWILAGHTDTQYF	-	TRBV30	TRBJ2-3
CARRVAGASYNSPLHF	-	TRBV2	TRBJ1-6
CASSDRTGAGPLHF	-	TRBV9	TRBJ1-6
CASTKDREYF	-	TRBV27	TRBJ2-7
CASSQEGHGNEQFF	few	TRBV4-1	TRBJ2-1
CASSLVKGQGATNEQFF	-	TRBV7-9	TRBJ2-1
CASSPSGQGVRNEQFF	few	TRBV11-3	TRBJ2-1
CASSAGTGTEQYF	once	TRBV9	TRBJ2-7
CASRGGSTESPLHF	-	TRBV6-5	TRBJ1-6
CASSYIRDKNYGYTF	-	TRBV6-5	TRBJ1-2
CSASNGPEAFF	-	TRBV20-1	TRBJ1-1
CASTMGASNYGYTF	-	TRBV7-2	TRBJ1-2
CASSTRTGGNTEAFF	-	TRBV6-6	TRBJ1-1
CAWKNFGQGNTEAFF	few	TRBV30	TRBJ1-1
CASSLDPGGNEQFF	once	TRBV5-1	TRBJ2-1
CASSLYRGTEAFF	-	TRBV27	TRBJ1-1
CASRSGGGTNEQFF	-	TRBV6-1	TRBJ2-1
CASSTHLWDSGNTGELFF	-	TRBV19	TRBJ2-2
CASSWGQVSYNEQFF	-	TRBV5-8	TRBJ2-1
CASRGVRGNTEAFF	-	TRBV19	TRBJ1-1
CASSPSSGGRNNEQFF	-	TRBV7-3	TRBJ2-1
CASSLSHLGAFF	-	TRBV28	TRBJ1-1